Given below is one T cell receptor (beta chain) in context. Its target is not known. The data stem from a study of graft-versus-host responses after intestinal transplantation. The method was immunoSEQ multiplex PCR; TCRdb's version includes in-frame clones alone and lacks a portion of them. This sample carries around 71,000 clones, roughly 92% of them seen once, and the ten largest clones take 6.7%. The germline V gene encodes CDR1 SGHAT and CDR2 FQNNGV. Trimming cost V 5 bases and J 5 bases, with 15 bases left between them. The CDR3 has 14 residues. Study-level points and caveats: Association was observed between peak circulating GvH clone levels and early post-transplant HvG declines.

This clonotype was obtained from a human patient who received an intestinal transplant, so some T cells may come from the graft donor. Source: bone marrow, taken around 720 days after intestinal transplantation. The chain combines TRBV11-2 with TRBJ1-2; D may be TRBD1 (5 bases). The CDR3: CASSNEGTAYGYTF. The CDR3 DNA sequence: TGTGCCAGCAGCAACGAAGGGACTGCTTATGGCTACACCTTC.